A selection of T cell receptor beta chains follows, all from one sample in a study of Graves' ophthalmopathy and Graves' hyperthyroidism. Using its own MiXCR run on the multiplex PCR reads, TCRdb lists one record per CDR3 protein. The sample includes approximately 17,000 distinct CDR3 sequences, about 46% seen only once; the top ten take less than 30%. The sequenced material came from peripheral blood. The receptor source for this set is a woman in her forties with stable Graves' hyperthyroidism. Each CDR3 is given with its conserved first and last residue. The order of the fields is V gene, D gene, clone size, J gene, CDR3 DNA, CDR3 protein. A D gene is named only where the DNA matches it firmly. Not every row has a clone size; where given, it reads once, few, many or a size class.

V gene: TRBV28; D gene: TRBD1; clone size: NA; J gene: TRBJ1-3; CDR3 DNA: TGTGCCAGCAAACAGACAGGGACCGGAAACACCATATATTTT; CDR3 protein: CASKQTGTGNTIYF
V gene: TRBV28; D gene: NA; clone size: few; J gene: TRBJ1-1; CDR3 DNA: TGTGCCAGCAGTTTATCTGTGAACACTGAAGCTTTCTTT; CDR3 protein: CASSLSVNTEAFF
V gene: TRBV19; D gene: NA; clone size: many; J gene: TRBJ1-3; CDR3 DNA: TGTGCCAGTAGTGTAATTCCGGGGGCGGGAAACACCATATATTTT; CDR3 protein: CASSVIPGAGNTIYF
V gene: TRBV19; D gene: NA; clone size: NA; J gene: TRBJ2-7; CDR3 DNA: TGTGCCAGTAGCGGGCAGGGAGTGGGTAAATACTTC; CDR3 protein: CASSGQGVGKYF
V gene: TRBV6-2/TRBV6-3; D gene: TRBD1; clone size: few; J gene: TRBJ2-1; CDR3 DNA: TGTGCCAGCAGTCCCGGACAGGGGGGCTACAATGAGCAGTTCTTC; CDR3 protein: CASSPGQGGYNEQFF
V gene: TRBV9; D gene: TRBD1; clone size: many; J gene: TRBJ2-1; CDR3 DNA: TGTGCCAGCAGCGCCGTTTCGGGACAGGGCTCGGGTGAGCAGTTCTTC; CDR3 protein: CASSAVSGQGSGEQFF
V gene: TRBV5-1; D gene: NA; clone size: NA; J gene: TRBJ2-5; CDR3 DNA: TGCGCCAGCAACCAGACCCTTTACAGGGGAGGCCAAGAGACCCAGTACTTC; CDR3 protein: CASNQTLYRGGQETQYF
V gene: TRBV20-1; D gene: NA; clone size: NA; J gene: TRBJ2-7; CDR3 DNA: TGCAGTGTGCGCGGATACTCCTACGAGCAGTACTTC; CDR3 protein: CSVRGYSYEQYF
V gene: TRBV20-1; D gene: TRBD1; clone size: medium-sized; J gene: TRBJ2-5; CDR3 DNA: TGCAGTGCTAGATCGGGACAGGGTCAAGAGACCCAGTACTTC; CDR3 protein: CSARSGQGQETQYF
V gene: TRBV6-2/TRBV6-3; D gene: NA; clone size: NA; J gene: TRBJ2-1; CDR3 DNA: TGTGCCAGCAGCCCCCGGATCCCTGGTGAGCAGTTCTTC; CDR3 protein: CASSPRIPGEQFF
V gene: TRBV15; D gene: NA; clone size: NA; J gene: TRBJ1-2; CDR3 DNA: TGTGCCACCAGCAGTGTAGACAGATTCTCACTTAACTATGGCTACACCTTC; CDR3 protein: CATSSVDRFSLNYGYTF
V gene: TRBV20-1; D gene: NA; clone size: many; J gene: TRBJ1-6; CDR3 DNA: TGCAGTGCTAGAGTAGGGAATAATTCACCCCTCCACTTT; CDR3 protein: CSARVGNNSPLHF
V gene: TRBV24-1; D gene: NA; clone size: few; J gene: TRBJ2-2; CDR3 DNA: TGTGCCACCAGTGATTTAGGCACTCTCACCGGGGAGCTGTTTTTT; CDR3 protein: CATSDLGTLTGELFF
V gene: TRBV5-6; D gene: TRBD1; clone size: many; J gene: TRBJ1-2; CDR3 DNA: TGTGCCAGCAGCGCGACAGGGTCTGGGGGCTACACCTTC; CDR3 protein: CASSATGSGGYTF
V gene: TRBV20-1; D gene: TRBD2; clone size: NA; J gene: TRBJ2-3; CDR3 DNA: TGCAGTGCTAAGGGACTAGCGGGGAACACAGATACGCAGTATTTT; CDR3 protein: CSAKGLAGNTDTQYF
V gene: TRBV11-2; D gene: NA; clone size: many; J gene: TRBJ1-5; CDR3 DNA: TGTGCCAGCAGCCGGGGAAATCAGCCCCAGCATTTT; CDR3 protein: CASSRGNQPQHF
V gene: TRBV6-4; D gene: NA; clone size: few; J gene: TRBJ2-1; CDR3 DNA: TGTGCCAGCAGTAGCGGGTCCTACAATGAGCAGTTCTTC; CDR3 protein: CASSSGSYNEQFF
V gene: TRBV2; D gene: TRBD1; clone size: NA; J gene: TRBJ1-2; CDR3 DNA: TGTGCCGGCAGTGACGGACAGGGAGGGACCTGTGGCTACACCTTC; CDR3 protein: CAGSDGQGGTCGYTF
V gene: TRBV20-1; D gene: NA; clone size: NA; J gene: TRBJ2-1; CDR3 DNA: TGCAGTGCTAGAGGCGGGATTGCCAGCTCCTACAATGAGCAGTTCTTC; CDR3 protein: CSARGGIASSYNEQFF
V gene: TRBV7-2; D gene: NA; clone size: NA; J gene: TRBJ2-5; CDR3 DNA: TGTGCCAGCAGCGATCCTGACAGGGAGGGAGAGACCCAGTACTTC; CDR3 protein: CASSDPDREGETQYF
V gene: TRBV24-1; D gene: NA; clone size: many; J gene: TRBJ1-4; CDR3 DNA: TGTGCCACCAGTGAAGGGGCCCGAGGGATTAATGAAAAACTGTTTTTT; CDR3 protein: CATSEGARGINEKLFF
V gene: TRBV7-8; D gene: NA; clone size: NA; J gene: TRBJ2-7; CDR3 DNA: TGTGCCAGCAGCTTAGCCCTAAACGAGCAGTACTTC; CDR3 protein: CASSLALNEQYF
V gene: TRBV7-9; D gene: NA; clone size: many; J gene: TRBJ2-7; CDR3 DNA: TGTGCCAGCAGCTTAGCCTCAAGGGTCGGCCGCTACGAGCAGTACTTC; CDR3 protein: CASSLASRVGRYEQYF
V gene: TRBV5-1; D gene: TRBD2; clone size: once; J gene: TRBJ2-1; CDR3 DNA: TGCGCCAGCACCTGGACTAGCGAAGGATCCAGTGAGCAGTTCTTC; CDR3 protein: CASTWTSEGSSEQFF
V gene: TRBV5-1; D gene: NA; clone size: many; J gene: TRBJ2-1; CDR3 DNA: TGCGCCAGCAGCTTGGACACCACCCGGTACAATGAGCAGTTCTTC; CDR3 protein: CASSLDTTRYNEQFF